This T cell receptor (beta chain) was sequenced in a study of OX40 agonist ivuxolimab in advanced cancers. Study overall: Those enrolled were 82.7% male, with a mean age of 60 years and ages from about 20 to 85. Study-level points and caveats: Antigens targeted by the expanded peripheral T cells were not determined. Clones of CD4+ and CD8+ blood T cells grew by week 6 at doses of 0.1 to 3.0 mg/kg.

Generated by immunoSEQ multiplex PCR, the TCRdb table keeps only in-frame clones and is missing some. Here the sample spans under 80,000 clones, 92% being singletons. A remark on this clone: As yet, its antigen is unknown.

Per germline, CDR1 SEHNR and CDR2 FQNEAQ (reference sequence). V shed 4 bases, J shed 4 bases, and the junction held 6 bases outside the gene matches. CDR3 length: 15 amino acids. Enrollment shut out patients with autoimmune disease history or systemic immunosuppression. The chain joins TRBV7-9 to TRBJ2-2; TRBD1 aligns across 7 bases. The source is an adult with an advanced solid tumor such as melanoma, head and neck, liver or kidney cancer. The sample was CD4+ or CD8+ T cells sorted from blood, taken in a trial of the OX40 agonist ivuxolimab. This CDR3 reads CASSWTGPSTGELFF. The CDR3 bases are TGTGCCAGCAGCTGGACAGGCCCGAGCACCGGGGAGCTGTTTTTT.